A single sample is the source of the 22 T cell receptor beta chains below, sequenced in a study of blood T cell repertoires in COVID-19. Some clones are missing from TCRdb's copy, which holds only in-frame ones; the method was immunoSEQ multiplex PCR. The table records 250,000 to 300,000 clones, about 90% of them present only once. Sequencing used PBMCs or T cells enriched from blood (not recorded which). The source of these receptors is a human donor in a cohort exposed to, infected with or recovered from COVID-19 (not recorded which). The donor label of this sample is uncertain.

The gene calls are TRBV7-3 and TRBJ2-3; TRBD2 matches 16 bases. The CDR3 spans 19 residues. V was clipped by 3 bases and J by 5 bases; unmatched bases: 11. The germline CDR1 and CDR2 sequences are SGHTA and FQGTGA. CDR3 sequence: CASSFQVGLAGGPGDTQYF. CDR3 nucleotides: TGTGCCAGCAGCTTCCAGGTGGGACTAGCGGGGGGGCCAGGAGATACGCAGTATTTT.

V is TRBV12-5 and J is TRBJ1-3, with TRBD1 as a possible D gene (6 bases). This CDR3 comprises 16 residues. Germline V gives CDR1 LGHNT, CDR2 FRNRAP. Trimming shortened V by 1 base and J by 0 bases, and 10 bases separated the two germline ends. CDR3 DNA: TGTGCTAGTGGTTTGGGGACAGACCTCTCTGGAAACACCATATATTTT. It specifies CASGLGTDLSGNTIYF.

This chain joins TRBV6-5 and TRBJ2-5, with D tentatively TRBD2 (6 bases). The V gene lost 2 bases and the J gene lost 5 bases, with 12 bases spanning the gap. CDR3 length: 14 amino acids. Per the germline V gene, CDR1 is MNHEY and CDR2 is SVGAGI. The CDR3 DNA reads as TGTGCCAGCAGTTACGGAGGGACGCGGGAGACCCAGTACTTC. Amino acid sequence: CASSYGGTRETQYF.

The V gene is TRBV7-2, the J gene TRBJ2-7, with no clear D. The V gene lost 5 bases and the J gene lost 2 bases, with 16 bases spanning the gap. CDR3 length equals 15 residues. In germline, CDR1 is SGHTA, CDR2 FQGNSA. The CDR3: CASSSGPDTPYEQYF. CDR3 in DNA: TGTGCCAGCAGCAGTGGGCCTGACACCCCCTACGAGCAGTACTTC.

This chain connects TRBV7-2 to TRBJ2-3, with a tentative D call TRBD2 (5 bases). The CDR3 is 14 amino acids. Germline CDR1 SGHTA, CDR2 FQGNSA. Deletions cut 1 base from V and 11 bases from J, with 16 bases between. CDR3 DNA: TGTGCCAGCAGCTTAGGGGTCCCCGTACTAGTGCAGTATTTT. Protein: CASSLGVPVLVQYF.

The chain uses TRBV19 and TRBJ2-7; possible D gene TRBD1, 6 bases. The CDR3 has 14 amino acids. Deletions cut 5 bases from V and 2 bases from J, with 13 bases between. Germline loops: CDR1 LNHDA, CDR2 SQIVND (reference sequence). The CDR3 DNA reads TGTGCCAGTAGTCCCCAGGGGACCCCCTACGAGCAGTACTTC. It is translated as CASSPQGTPYEQYF. Full variable domain (outside the CDR3, taken from reference TRBV19 and TRBJ2-7): DGGITQSPKYLFRKEGQNVTLSCEQNLNHDAMYWYRQDPGQGLRLIYYSQIVNDFQKGDIAEGYSVSREKKESFPLTVTSAQKNPTAFYLCASSPQGTPYEQYFGPGTRLTVT.

This clone was seen just once. The chain has TRBV4-2 and TRBJ1-5, with no clear D. There are 14 residues in the CDR3. The germline CDR1 and CDR2 sequences are LGHNA and YNFKEQ. V dropped 0 bases and J dropped 4 bases, with 7 bases sitting between them. The CDR3 DNA follows: TGTGCCAGCAGCCAAGACCCTGCGAATCAGCCCCAGCATTTT. Residues: CASSQDPANQPQHF.

The V gene is TRBV29-1, the J gene TRBJ1-1; D gene uncertain. Trimming removed 3 bases at V and 6 bases at J, with 8 bases between. The CDR3 loop spans 11 amino acids. Germline loops: CDR1 SQVTM, CDR2 ANQGSEA. In DNA, the CDR3 is TGCAGCGTTGACGGGGTTGCTGAAGCTTTCTTT. This translates into CSVDGVAEAFF. The variable domain in full, completed from reference TRBV29-1 and TRBJ1-1, reads SAVISQKPSRDICQRGTSLTIQCQVDSQVTMMFWYRQQPGQSLTLIATANQGSEATYESGFVIDKFPISRPNLTFSTLTVSNMSPEDSSIYLCSVDGVAEAFFGQGTRLTVV.

The chain combines TRBV5-6 with TRBJ2-4, with TRBD1 matching over 8 bases. J lost 5 bases, V lost 1 base, and 5 bases had no gene match. Germline CDR1 SGHDT, CDR2 YYEEEE. The CDR3 has 15 residues. In DNA form, the CDR3 reads TGTGCCAGCAGCTTGCCCGGACAGGGAGAAAACATTCAGTACTTC. This encodes CASSLPGQGENIQYF. Based on the CDR3 plus reference TRBV5-6 and TRBJ2-4, the full variable domain is DAGVTQSPTHLIKTRGQQVTLRCSPKSGHDTVSWYQQALGQGPQFIFQYYEEEERQRGNFPDRFSGHQFPNYSSELNVNALLLGDSALYLCASSLPGQGENIQYFGAGTRLSVL.

This chain links TRBV21-1 with TRBJ1-3. TRBV21-1 constitutes a pseudogene. The CDR3 has 18 residues. The CDR3: CASSVRGTRRSLGNTIYF. The CDR3 DNA sequence: TGTGCCAGCAGCGTGCGGGGGACGAGGAGAAGCCTTGGAAACACCATATATTTT.

This chain uses TRBV2 with TRBJ1-5, with a possible D match to TRBD1 (5 bases). This CDR3 comprises 15 residues. Trimming stripped 0 bases from V and 9 bases from J, with 15 bases between. Looked up from germline, CDR1 is SNHLY and CDR2 is FYNNEI. The CDR3 is CASSEAPPRVTPQHF. In DNA form, the CDR3 reads TGTGCCAGCAGTGAAGCGCCGCCCAGGGTGACGCCCCAGCATTTT.

The V and J genes are TRBV6-5 and TRBJ2-7; D gene unclear. The germline V gene has CDR1 MNHEY and CDR2 SVGAGI. The CDR3 runs 13 residues. The germline V and J ends were trimmed by 8 bases and 3 bases, with 14 bases remaining between them. Here the CDR3 DNA reads TGTGCCAGCGTTGAGCGCCCCCGCTACGAGCAGTACTTC. Amino acid sequence: CASVERPRYEQYF.

The chain joins TRBV5-1 to TRBJ1-1; D unresolved. Looked up from germline, CDR1 is SGHRS and CDR2 is YFSETQ. This CDR3 has 13 residues. V dropped 1 base and J dropped 0 bases, with 4 bases sitting between them. CDR3 sequence (DNA): TGCGCCAGCAGCTTGTCAGTGAACACTGAAGCTTTCTTT. Translated, it gives CASSLSVNTEAFF.

A note on this clone: Other DNA sequences of this sample code for an identical CDR3. This rearrangement joins TRBV5-4 to TRBJ2-3; no clear D. Trimming pared 2 bases from V and 2 bases from J, leaving 6 bases between. Germline V gene data show CDR1 as SGHNT and CDR2 as YYREEE (reference sequence). This CDR3 spans 13 amino acids. This CDR3 reads CASSLLFTDTQYF. In DNA form, the CDR3 reads TGTGCCAGCAGCTTACTATTCACAGATACGCAGTATTTT. Full variable domain (rest looked up from reference TRBV5-4 and TRBJ2-3): ETGVTQSPTHLIKTRGQQVTLRCSSQSGHNTVSWYQQALGQGPQFIFQYYREEENGRGNFPPRFSGLQFPNYSSELNVNALELDDSALYLCASSLLFTDTQYFGPGTRLTVL.

The chain uses TRBV4-1 and TRBJ2-7, with 9 bases lining up with TRBD1. The CDR3 contains 16 residues. Germline CDR1 is MGHRA and CDR2 is YSYEKL. The J segment lost 4 bases and the V segment lost 2 bases, leaving 9 bases of the junction unmatched. The CDR3 protein is CASSQPARDRAYEQYF. CDR3 in DNA: TGCGCCAGCAGCCAACCAGCCAGGGACAGGGCATACGAGCAGTACTTC.

This sequence joins TRBV19 and TRBJ2-4; tentatively, D is TRBD2 (5 bases). The germline V gene has CDR1 LNHDA and CDR2 SQIVND (reference sequence). Trimming left V 4 bases short and J 7 bases short, with 20 bases between. The CDR3 length is 16 residues. CDR3 DNA sequence: TGTGCCAGTAGTAGGTCAGAGACTACCACTCGTAACATTCAGTACTTC. Protein: CASSRSETTTRNIQYF.

This clone was seen a few times. V is TRBV11-2 and J is TRBJ1-5; D may be TRBD1 (6 bases). The CDR3 contains 14 residues. Germline CDR1 and CDR2: SGHAT and FQNNGV. The V and J ends lost 3 bases and 6 bases respectively, with 12 bases between them. The CDR3 DNA reads TGTGCCAGCAGCTTGGGGGGGGCCGGTCAGCCCCAGCATTTT. Encoded protein: CASSLGGAGQPQHF.

The chain uses TRBV18 and TRBJ1-3; 9 bases map to TRBD1. V trimming: 3 bases; J trimming: 8 bases; junction bases outside the gene matches: 5. Germline V lookup: CDR1 KGHSH, CDR2 LQKENI. The CDR3 runs 14 residues. This CDR3 is CASSPTDRGYTIYF. The CDR3 coding sequence is TGTGCCAGCTCACCGACGGACAGGGGTTACACCATATATTTT.

V is TRBV19 and J is TRBJ1-1; D possibly corresponds to TRBD1 (5 bases). Germline assignment: CDR1 LNHDA and CDR2 SQIVND (reference sequence). The CDR3 spans 14 residues. V lost 7 bases and J 8 bases, leaving 20 bases between the germline ends. Here the CDR3 DNA reads TGTGCCAGTACCCTGTTCGGGGACTTAAAAGAAGCTTTCTTT. Protein product: CASTLFGDLKEAFF. The full variable domain, with the rest looked up from reference TRBV19 and TRBJ1-1, is DGGITQSPKYLFRKEGQNVTLSCEQNLNHDAMYWYRQDPGQGLRLIYYSQIVNDFQKGDIAEGYSVSREKKESFPLTVTSAQKNPTAFYLCASTLFGDLKEAFFGQGTRLTVV.

The table lists this clone with a count of one. The J gene is TRBJ2-2, the V gene TRBV12-3 or TRBV12-4; D perhaps matches TRBD1 (6 bases). V lost 5 bases to trimming and J lost 7 bases, with 11 bases between them. CDR3 length equals 13 residues. CDR3 nucleotide sequence: TGTGCCAGCAGTCGACAGGTTTACGGGGAGCTGTTTTTT. This encodes CASSRQVYGELFF.

This clone showed up just once. The chain joins TRBV5-4 to TRBJ1-5; D gene unclear. This CDR3 is built from 14 residues. Germline V lookup: CDR1 SGHNT, CDR2 YYREEE (reference sequence). V was trimmed by 3 bases and J by 3 bases, leaving 10 bases between them. The CDR3 sequence is CASSSDSDNQPQHF. For the CDR3, the DNA is TGTGCCAGCAGCTCAGACTCCGACAATCAGCCCCAGCATTTT.

The V and J genes are TRBV5-6 and TRBJ2-5; D gene uncertain. V lost 3 bases and J lost 5, with 11 bases in between. The CDR3 contains 13 residues. CDR1 is SGHDT, CDR2 YYEEEE, per germline. CDR3 in DNA: TGTGCCAGCAGCTCGATGCTAGAGGAGACCCAGTACTTC. This translates into CASSSMLEETQYF. Together with reference TRBV5-6 and TRBJ2-5, the CDR3 gives the full variable domain: DAGVTQSPTHLIKTRGQQVTLRCSPKSGHDTVSWYQQALGQGPQFIFQYYEEEERQRGNFPDRFSGHQFPNYSSELNVNALLLGDSALYLCASSSMLEETQYFGPGTRLLVL.